This T cell receptor beta chain was recorded in a study of OX40 agonist ivuxolimab in advanced cancers. Points from the study as a whole: Partial responders receiving 0.1-3.0 mg/kg showed among the lowest clonal expansion.

In the case of this clone: No antigen is known for it.

With 3 bases removed from V and 7 bases from J, the gap between germline ends came to 18 bases. This CDR3 comprises 14 residues. Germline loops: CDR1 SQVTM, CDR2 ANQGSEA. Libraries were prepared by immunoSEQ multiplex PCR; TCRdb keeps only in-frame clonotypes and omits some of them. The sample has 55,000 to 85,000 clones, around 86% seen once. Patients with autoimmune history or systemic immunosuppression were excluded. This sample comprised CD4+ or CD8+ T cells sorted from blood, obtained in a trial of the OX40 agonist ivuxolimab. This receptor was identified in an adult with an advanced solid tumor such as melanoma, head and neck, liver or kidney cancer. The chain links TRBV29-1 to TRBJ2-5; D might be TRBD2 (6 bases). DNA of the CDR3: TGCAGCGTTGAGGAGCTGGCCGGGCGGGGGACCCAGTACTTC. It translates to CSVEELAGRGTQYF.